Listed here are 19 T cell receptor beta chains from one sample, sequenced in a study of spatial heterogeneity in lung cancer. MiXCR, run by TCRdb on the 5' RACE reads, gives a single entry per CDR3 protein. The data show about 20,000 distinct CDR3 sequences, with around 5.8% seen just once and approximately 30% held by the top ten. Time point described: sample taken at primary tumor resection. The sample here was PBMCs, taken at surgery. The receptors were sampled from a male donor with early-stage non-small cell lung cancer.

This clonotype has more than one count but fewer than ten. V usage is TRBV7-2 and J usage is TRBJ2-1; 7 bases align to TRBD2. The CDR3 spans 15 residues. The trim removed 2 bases at V and 6 bases at J, leaving 7 bases unmatched. Germline V gene data show CDR1 as SGHTA and CDR2 as FQGNSA. This chain's CDR3 is CASSLRLAEANEQFF. CDR3 sequence (DNA): TGTGCCAGCAGCTTAAGGCTAGCGGAGGCCAATGAGCAGTTCTTC. The variable domain in full, with the rest retrieved from reference TRBV7-2 and TRBJ2-1, is GAGVSQSPSNKVTEKGKDVELRCDPISGHTALYWYRQSLGQGLEFLIYFQGNSAPDKSGLPSDRFSAERTGGSVSTLTIQRTQQEDSAVYLCASSLRLAEANEQFFGPGTRLTVL.

This clonotype was counted many times. This rearrangement joins TRBV4-2 to TRBJ2-3, with D possibly being TRBD2 (6 bases). The CDR3 has 16 residues. CDR1 is LGHNA and CDR2 is YNFKEQ in the germline V gene. V was trimmed by 3 bases and J by 4 bases, leaving 17 bases between them. The CDR3 is CASSQAWREGADTQYF. The CDR3, as DNA: TGTGCCAGCAGCCAGGCATGGCGGGAAGGCGCAGATACGCAGTATTTT.

In this sample, this clonotype turned up a few times. The chain has TRBV10-2 and TRBJ2-7, with D perhaps TRBD1 (6 bases). CDR1 WSHSY and CDR2 SAAADI come from the germline V gene. The V gene lost 5 bases and the J gene lost 6 bases, with 14 bases spanning the gap. This CDR3 has 13 amino acids. The CDR3 reads CASSRQGISEQYF. CDR3 nucleotide sequence: TGCGCCAGCAGTCGGCAGGGGATATCCGAGCAGTACTTC.

This clonotype was counted only a few times. The CDR3 DNA sequence: TGTGCCAGCTCACCACCCAGGGGGACAGGGGACGGCAATCAGCCCCAGCATTTT. Protein sequence: CASSPPRGTGDGNQPQHF. The chain links TRBV18 to TRBJ1-5; 10 bases match TRBD1. The CDR3 runs to 18 residues. Looked up from germline, CDR1 is KGHSH and CDR2 is LQKENI. After removal of 0 bases from V and 2 bases from J, the junction contained 7 bases not matched to a gene.

This clonotype was counted between two and nine times. This chain joins TRBV5-6 and TRBJ2-2, with D unresolved. CDR3 length: 12 amino acids. V gave up 2 bases and J gave up 4 bases, with 3 bases separating them. Per germline, CDR1 SGHDT and CDR2 YYEEEE. The DNA for the CDR3 is TGTGCCAGCAGCTTTACCACCGGGGAGCTGTTTTTT. Translated: CASSFTTGELFF. The full variable domain, completed using reference TRBV5-6 and TRBJ2-2, is DAGVTQSPTHLIKTRGQQVTLRCSPKSGHDTVSWYQQALGQGPQFIFQYYEEEERQRGNFPDRFSGHQFPNYSSELNVNALLLGDSALYLCASSFTTGELFFGEGSRLTVL.

Ten or more counts support this clonotype. The chain joins TRBV12-3 or TRBV12-4 to TRBJ1-2, with D maybe TRBD1 (5 bases). V dropped 5 bases and J dropped 5 bases, with 18 bases sitting between them. This CDR3 contains 15 residues. In DNA form, the CDR3 reads TGTGCCAGCAGTCCCGGGGGGAAGCAGAGTTATGGCTACACCTTC. This gives the protein CASSPGGKQSYGYTF.

This clonotype was counted many times. The chain joins TRBV7-2 to TRBJ2-6; a possible D gene is TRBD2 (6 bases). The V end lost 5 bases, the J end lost 2 bases, and 7 bases lay between the germline ends. The germline V gene has CDR1 SGHTA and CDR2 FQGNSA. The CDR3 sequence is 14 residues long. CDR3: CASSPSAGANVLTF. The CDR3, as DNA: TGTGCCAGCAGCCCTAGCGCTGGGGCCAACGTCCTGACTTTC.

In this sample, this clonotype turned up many times. The chain combines TRBV13 with TRBJ2-1; 8 nucleotides match TRBD2. The V gene's germline CDR1 is PRHDT and CDR2 FYEKMQ (reference sequence). The junction had 17 bases not matched to a gene; V was cut back by 4 bases and J by 3 bases. This CDR3 spans 19 amino acids. Written as DNA, the CDR3 is TGTGCCAGCAGCTCCCCGGCGCCTCGACCGGGAGGGGGCTACAATGAGCAGTTCTTC. It yields the protein CASSSPAPRPGGGYNEQFF.

This clonotype was counted only a few times. This chain links TRBV7-3 with TRBJ2-3; 7 bases fit TRBD1. CDR3 length: 15 residues. Germline V lookup: CDR1 SGHTA, CDR2 FQGTGA. Trimming cost V 5 bases and J 3 bases; bases outside gene matches: 8. As DNA, the CDR3 is TGTGCCAGCAGCCGAAACAGGGGAGCGACAGATACGCAGTATTTT. Encoded protein: CASSRNRGATDTQYF.

This clonotype was counted at least ten times. The V gene is TRBV6-1, the J gene TRBJ1-5; tentative D call: TRBD1 (6 bases). V gave up 3 bases and J gave up 7 bases, with 13 bases separating them. This CDR3 is built from 14 residues. The germline gives CDR1 MNHNS, CDR2 SASEGT. DNA for the CDR3: TGTGCCAGCAGTGATAGGGCAGGGGAACAGCCCCAGCATTTT. Protein sequence: CASSDRAGEQPQHF.

This clonotype was seen only a few times. The chain is built from TRBV5-1 and TRBJ2-5; 7 nucleotides match TRBD1. V shed 2 bases, J shed 5 bases, and the junction held 9 bases outside the gene matches. The CDR3 consists of 15 residues. Germline CDR1 is SGHRS and CDR2 is YFSETQ. The DNA of the CDR3 is TGCGCCAGCAGCTTCTGGGACAGCAGTGGCGAGACCCAGTACTTC. Protein product: CASSFWDSSGETQYF.

V and J are TRBV6-2 or TRBV6-3 and TRBJ1-5; no definite D call. This CDR3 contains 15 residues. CDR1 MNHEY and CDR2 SVGEGT come from the germline V gene. Deletions cut 2 bases from V and 5 bases from J, with 13 bases between. CDR3 residues: CASSYGEPGDQPQHF. The CDR3 DNA follows: TGTGCCAGCAGTTACGGGGAGCCCGGGGATCAGCCCCAGCATTTT.

This clonotype was found a few times. The chain combines TRBV5-1 with TRBJ2-2, with TRBD1 as a possible D gene (5 bases). CDR3 length: 15 amino acids. Deletions cut 5 bases from V and 4 bases from J, with 15 bases between. Germline CDR1 and CDR2: SGHRS and YFSETQ. Written as DNA, the CDR3 is TGCGCCAGCAGGCAGGGCCCCGCTGGCACCGGGGAGCTGTTTTTT. Translated: CASRQGPAGTGELFF.

This sequence joins TRBV12-3 or TRBV12-4 and TRBJ2-5; TRBD2 is a possible D gene (6 bases). CDR3 size: 14 residues. V was trimmed by 6 bases and J by 5 bases, leaving 16 bases between them. The CDR3 nucleotides are TGTGCCAGCAGAAAACGCGGAGGGACGGAGACCCAGTACTTC. As protein: CASRKRGGTETQYF.

There are a few counts of this clonotype. This chain connects TRBV20-1 to TRBJ2-5; no clear D gene. The germline V gene has CDR1 DFQATT and CDR2 SNEGSKA (reference sequence). V was clipped by 2 bases and J by 2 bases, with 6 bases between them. The CDR3 consists of 12 residues. The CDR3: CSARKGQETQYF. The CDR3 nucleotides are TGCAGTGCTAGAAAGGGACAAGAGACCCAGTACTTC.

In its sample, this clonotype ranks as medium-sized. The chain employs TRBV7-3 and TRBJ2-6; D remains unclear. V dropped 5 bases and J dropped 4 bases, with 12 bases sitting between them. This CDR3 comprises 15 residues. CDR1 is SGHTA, CDR2 FQGTGA, per germline. This CDR3 is CASSRTERGANVLTF. CDR3 coding DNA: TGTGCCAGCAGCCGGACCGAGAGGGGGGCCAACGTCCTGACTTTC.

This clonotype was counted ten times or more. The chain uses TRBV7-3 and TRBJ2-3; D is possibly TRBD1 (6 bases). The CDR3 is 16 residues long. V shed 5 bases and J shed 1 base, with 16 bases lying between them. From germline, CDR1 is SGHTA and CDR2 FQGTGA. The CDR3 here is CASSPRGRQGTDTQYF. In DNA, the CDR3 is TGTGCCAGCAGCCCAAGGGGGAGACAGGGCACAGATACGCAGTATTTT.

This clonotype has at least ten counts. V usage is TRBV21-1 and J usage is TRBJ2-7; the table gives TRBD1 as D, unverified against the DNA. TRBV21-1 is classified as a pseudogene. The CDR3 length is 21 residues. CDR3 nucleotide sequence: TGTGCCAGCAGCGAAAATCGAAAGGGCGCGTTTGAGGGGTTGATTTGCTACGAGCAGTACTTC. It yields the protein CASSENRKGAFEGLICYEQYF.

The V call is TRBV7-2, the J call TRBJ2-1; the match to TRBD2 covers 10 bases. Trimming at V came to 0 bases and at J to 0 bases, leaving 8 bases not matched to a gene. Germline CDR1 and CDR2: SGHTA and FQGNSA. This CDR3 has 19 amino acids. In DNA, the CDR3 is TGTGCCAGCAGCTTAGCGCCTAGCGGGAGCCCACTCTCCTACAATGAGCAGTTCTTC. Encoded protein: CASSLAPSGSPLSYNEQFF.